The next 14 T cell receptor beta chains were all read from a single sample in a study of T cells in Graves' hyperthyroidism and ophthalmopathy. From RNA transcripts, TCR beta CDR3 regions were amplified. Using the HTBI primer set, a first-round RT-PCR was run on the TCR CDR3. TCRdb reprocessed the multiplex PCR reads with MiXCR, giving one entry per CDR3 protein. The table has approximately 520,000 distinct CDR3 sequences, around a quarter seen once; the top ten hold about 11%. Sample: blood. These receptors came from a woman aged 25 to 39 with Graves' ophthalmopathy.

The genes are TRBV5-5 and TRBJ1-2; 7 nucleotides match TRBD1. CDR1 is SGHKS and CDR2 is YYEKEE in the germline V gene (reference sequence). The CDR3 runs 14 residues. V shed 1 base, J shed 7 bases, and the junction held 7 bases outside the gene matches. The chain's CDR3 is CASSLTPGDSGYTF. The DNA of the CDR3 is TGTGCCAGCAGCTTGACCCCAGGGGACAGTGGCTACACCTTC.

The CDR3 DNA reads TGTGCCAGCAGGAACGGGGGGAGCTCCTACAATGAGCAGTTCTTC. Translating gives CASRNGGSSYNEQFF. The chain is built from TRBV11-2 and TRBJ2-1; TRBD2 agrees at 7 bases. V lost 6 bases and J lost 0; bases outside the gene matches: 5. Germline CDR1 is SGHAT and CDR2 is FQNNGV. This CDR3 region has 15 residues.

The J gene is TRBJ2-5, the V gene TRBV6-1; a weak D match, TRBD1 (5 bases). CDR3 length equals 16 residues. V lost 0 bases and J 0 bases, leaving 11 bases between the germline ends. The germline gives CDR1 MNHNS, CDR2 SASEGT. The CDR3 nucleotides read TGTGCCAGCAGTGAAGCAGGACATTCGTACCAAGAGACCCAGTACTTC. Amino acids: CASSEAGHSYQETQYF.

As to this clonotype: A much more abundant neighbour one base away suggests this may be a read error. V and J are TRBV30 and TRBJ1-5, with D unclear. The CDR3 runs 13 residues. Per germline, CDR1 GTSNPN and CDR2 SVGIG (reference sequence). In DNA, the CDR3 is TGTCCCTGGAGTGTACGAGTTGATCAGCCCCAGCATTTT. Protein: CPWSVRVDQPQHF.

This clonotype showed up many times. The V and J genes are TRBV7-9 and TRBJ2-5, with 7 positions matching TRBD2. The germline gives CDR1 SEHNR, CDR2 FQNEAQ (reference sequence). The CDR3 is 16 residues long. The junction had 10 bases not matched to a gene; V was cut back by 5 bases and J by 1 base. The CDR3 loop reads CASSRLGAGVQETQYF. The DNA of the CDR3 is TGTGCCAGCAGCCGCCTAGGGGCGGGGGTCCAAGAGACCCAGTACTTC.

The chain combines TRBV6-1 with TRBJ2-7; D is perhaps TRBD1 (6 bases). V was shortened by 10 bases and J by 2 bases, with 18 bases between the two germline ends. Germline V gene sequence: CDR1 MNHNS, CDR2 SASEGT. The CDR3 is made up of 14 amino acids. The CDR3 sequence is CATRRQGTTYEQYV. Here the CDR3 DNA reads TGTGCCACCCGACGGCAGGGGACAACCTACGAGCAGTACGTC.

The rearrangement uses TRBV5-1 and TRBJ2-5; D may be TRBD1 (6 bases). Trimming cost V 3 bases and J 5 bases, with 14 bases left between them. Germline V gives CDR1 SGHRS, CDR2 YFSETQ. CDR3 length equals 14 residues. The CDR3 protein is CASSSQGFLETQYF. The CDR3 nucleotides read TGCGCCAGCAGCTCTCAGGGGTTTTTGGAGACCCAGTACTTC.

A word on this clonotype: This is likely a read error, given that the CDR3 carries no conserved phenylalanine or tryptophan at its end. This chain links TRBV29-1 with TRBJ1-2, with D perhaps matching TRBD1 (6 bases). V was pared by 5 bases and J by 8 bases, with 12 bases between. This CDR3 has 11 residues. Germline loops: CDR1 SQVTM, CDR2 ANQGSEA. CDR3 DNA: TGCAGCGTTTCAGGGGCGGGCGGCTACACCTAC. Protein product: CSVSGAGGYTY.

This clonotype was counted only a few times. The chain couples TRBV10-3 to TRBJ1-5; D is uncertain. The V and J ends lost 0 bases and 3 bases respectively, with 15 bases between them. CDR1 is ENHRY and CDR2 is SYGVKD in the germline V gene. CDR3 length: 17 residues. The CDR3 bases are TGTGCCATCAGTGAGTCGTATAGGTTTTCAGACAATCAGCCCCAGCATTTT. It specifies CAISESYRFSDNQPQHF.

The genes are TRBV6-2 or TRBV6-3 and TRBJ1-1; 7 nucleotides line up with TRBD1. Germline CDR1 and CDR2: MNHEY and SVGEGT. The CDR3 contains 15 residues. The V and J ends lost 4 bases and 1 base, in that order; junction bases with no gene match: 6. CDR3: CASSSHRGRNTEAFF. The CDR3 DNA is TGTGCCAGCAGTTCACACAGGGGCCGGAACACTGAAGCTTTCTTT.

This clonotype occurred many times. The chain combines TRBV6-2 or TRBV6-3 with TRBJ1-1; 8 bases are a match to TRBD1. Losses at the gene ends were 0 bases for V and 3 bases for J; bases not matched to a gene: 15. This CDR3 has 19 amino acids. CDR1 MNHEY and CDR2 SVGEGT come from the germline V gene. The CDR3: CASSYSKIGTGGRDTEAFF. The DNA of the CDR3 is TGTGCCAGCAGTTACTCGAAGATTGGCACAGGGGGGAGAGACACTGAAGCTTTCTTT.

There are many counts of this clonotype. V gene TRBV20-1 combines with J gene TRBJ2-2; 9 nucleotides align to TRBD2. The CDR3 is 16 residues long. Germline V lookup: CDR1 DFQATT, CDR2 SNEGSKA (reference sequence). The V segment lost 3 bases and the J segment 2 bases; nucleotides outside the gene matches: 7. Written as DNA, the CDR3 is TGCAGTGCTAGGGCTAGCGGGGCCCTAAACACCGGGGAGCTGTTTTTT. Amino acid sequence: CSARASGALNTGELFF.

The CDR3 nucleotides read TGTGCCAGCTTAACAGGGGGGGCGAACACTGAAGCTTTCTTT. It specifies CASLTGGANTEAFF. The gene calls are TRBV18 and TRBJ1-1; 8 bases are a match to TRBD1. Germline V gene lookup returns CDR1 KGHSH and CDR2 LQKENI. V trimming: 7 bases; J trimming: 1 base; junction bases outside the gene matches: 5. This CDR3 is 14 amino acids long.

The rearrangement links TRBV7-2 to TRBJ2-4; the D is unclear. The CDR3 sequence is 14 residues long. CDR1 and CDR2 from the germline V gene are SGHTA and FQGNSA. Trimming removed 5 bases at V and 3 bases at J, with 11 bases between. The CDR3 here is CASSRAELKNIQYF. The CDR3 nucleotides are TGTGCCAGCAGCCGCGCGGAACTCAAAAACATTCAGTACTTC.